Sequencing of this T cell receptor (beta chain) was carried out in a study of sequential checkpoint blockade in melanoma. Study at large: Both treatment sequences were followed by maintenance nivolumab.

This clone appeared once. Treatment defined: randomized to nivolumab then ipilimumab (arm A) or the reverse (arm B). No patient had prior DNA-damaging chemotherapy. PBMC sorting kept live CD3+CD8+ cells without CD19 or CD56. The CDR3 runs to 17 residues. CDR1 and CDR2 (germline): LGHNA, YNFKEQ. The ends lost 1 base at V and 5 bases at J; junction bases unmatched: 10. The data were produced by immunoSEQ multiplex PCR, yet TCRdb's version contains in-frame clones alone and is incomplete. Among 18,000 or so clones listed, 72% were seen once. The chain couples TRBV4-2 to TRBJ2-3; 9 bases agree with TRBD1. The specimen comprised CD8+ T cells sorted from blood (inferred from file names), sampled from a patient given nivolumab and ipilimumab in sequence. This clonotype originated in a human donor with melanoma. CDR3 sequence: CASSQGQGGQGIDTQYF. As DNA, the CDR3 is TGTGCCAGCAGCCAAGGACAGGGGGGCCAAGGGATAGATACGCAGTATTTT.